The 18 T cell receptor beta chains reported below all come from one sample, sequenced in a study of blood T cell repertoires in COVID-19. Method: immunoSEQ multiplex PCR; TCRdb's copy keeps in-frame clones and lacks some. This sample has 400,000 to 450,000 clones; approximately 89% occur once, and the top ten carry roughly 12%. The sample comprised peripheral blood. Receptor source: a woman in her 50s with COVID-19, enrolled during active disease.

This rearrangement joins TRBV6-5 to TRBJ1-2, with D possibly TRBD1 on 6 matching bases. The CDR3 loop spans 13 amino acids. Germline assignment: CDR1 MNHEY and CDR2 SVGAGI. The CDR3, as DNA: TGTGCAATCCGGGGGGCTCGGGGGTATGGCTACACCTTC. Translation: CAIRGARGYGYTF.

The chain links TRBV11-2 to TRBJ2-3, with a possible D match to TRBD2 (6 bases). The V gene's germline CDR1 is SGHAT and CDR2 FQNNGV. The ends were cut back, 7 bases at V and 6 bases at J, with 23 bases in the middle. CDR3 length: 16 residues. CDR3 protein: CASTPTRGPRRDTQYF. In DNA, the CDR3 is TGTGCCAGCACTCCTACGCGGGGCCCCCGCCGGGATACGCAGTATTTT.

The chain employs TRBV5-6 and TRBJ1-2; a weak D match, TRBD1 (5 bases). CDR3 length: 13 residues. Trimming removed 6 bases at V and 7 bases at J, with 16 bases between. The germline V gene has CDR1 SGHDT and CDR2 YYEEEE. The CDR3 sequence: CASIPQVGGGYTF. CDR3 nucleotides: TGTGCCAGCATTCCCCAGGTGGGGGGTGGCTACACCTTC.

The rearrangement joins TRBV15 to TRBJ1-2; TRBD1 is a possible D gene (6 bases). The V gene's germline CDR1 is LNHNV and CDR2 YYDKDF (reference sequence). Trimming cost V 3 bases and J 1 base, with 18 bases left between them. CDR3 length equals 17 residues. The CDR3 sequence is CATSRGGRGDNNYGYTF. The CDR3 nucleotides are TGTGCCACCAGCAGGGGGGGGCGAGGGGACAATAACTATGGCTACACCTTC.

The chain joins TRBV19 to TRBJ1-1; D not certain. The V gene's germline CDR1 is LNHDA and CDR2 SQIVND (reference sequence). V lost 6 bases, J lost 4 bases, and 15 bases lay in between. This CDR3 comprises 14 residues. The CDR3 reads CASSPGGKGTEAFF. CDR3 DNA sequence: TGTGCCAGTAGCCCGGGAGGGAAAGGCACTGAAGCTTTCTTT.

The rearrangement links TRBV2 to TRBJ1-1; D is possibly TRBD1 (5 bases). Germline CDR1 is SNHLY and CDR2 is FYNNEI. This CDR3 spans 14 amino acids. With 7 bases removed from V and 6 bases from J, the gap between germline ends came to 18 bases. The CDR3 region has the DNA TGTGCCAGCATCCTCAGGGCCCTGGATGCTGAAGCTTTCTTT. Protein sequence: CASILRALDAEAFF. Variable domain in full (rest from reference TRBV2 and TRBJ1-1): EPEVTQTPSHQVTQMGQEVILRCVPISNHLYFYWYRQILGQKVEFLVSFYNNEISEKSEIFDDQFSVERPDGSNFTLKIRSTKLEDSAMYFCASILRALDAEAFFGQGTRLTVV.

This clone is a singleton in its sample. This chain joins TRBV28 and TRBJ2-2; TRBD1 matches 10 bases. The CDR3 is made up of 15 amino acids. V lost 6 bases, J lost 5 bases, and 6 bases stayed unmatched. Per germline, CDR1 MDHEN and CDR2 SYDVKM. CDR3 in DNA: TGTGCCAGCAGAAACCGGGACAGGGGTACCGGGGAGCTGTTTTTT. It codes for CASRNRDRGTGELFF.

This chain links TRBV20-1 with TRBJ2-5; a weak D match, TRBD1 (5 bases). The V and J ends lost 7 bases and 2 bases respectively, with 8 bases between them. The CDR3 consists of 11 residues. Germline V lookup: CDR1 DFQATT, CDR2 SNEGSKA (reference sequence). Here the CDR3 DNA reads TGCAGTGGGGGCACACAAGAGACCCAGTACTTC. Translation gives CSGGTQETQYF.

This chain joins TRBV10-3 and TRBJ1-5; TRBD1 matches 7 bases. V lost 3 bases to trimming and J lost 5 bases; unmatched junction nucleotides: 1. Per the germline V gene, CDR1 is ENHRY and CDR2 is SYGVKD. This CDR3 has 13 amino acids. The CDR3 coding sequence is TGTGCCATCAGTGAAACAGGGGATCAGCCCCAGCATTTT. This encodes CAISETGDQPQHF.

The rearrangement uses TRBV18 and TRBJ2-7, with D perhaps matching TRBD1 (6 bases). The V end was cut by 3 bases, the J end by 4 bases, with 13 bases between. The germline CDR1 and CDR2 sequences are KGHSH and LQKENI. The CDR3 consists of 14 residues. As DNA, the CDR3 is TGTGCCAGCTCACCGGTGACAGGCCGGTACGAGCAGTACTTC. Its protein is CASSPVTGRYEQYF.

This clone was picked up one time. J is TRBJ2-3 and V is TRBV25-1; no firm D call. Germline CDR1 and CDR2: MGHDK and SYGVNS. The length of the CDR3 is 14 residues. Trimming took 2 bases from V and 5 from J, leaving 11 bases between them. As DNA, the CDR3 is TGTGCCAGCAGTGAAGTCGTGGCGGAAGATACGCAGTATTTT. It translates to CASSEVVAEDTQYF.

The chain combines TRBV7-8 with TRBJ1-1; possibly TRBD1 for D (5 bases). The V and J ends lost 6 bases and 5 bases respectively, with 10 bases between them. The length of the CDR3 is 12 residues. Germline V gene lookup returns CDR1 SGHVS and CDR2 FQNEAQ. DNA for the CDR3: TGTGCCAGCAGTCCACGGGGGACTGAAGCTTTCTTT. It is translated as CASSPRGTEAFF.

The chain recombines TRBV12-5 with TRBJ2-1; no definite D call. CDR3 length: 12 amino acids. From germline, CDR1 is LGHNT and CDR2 FRNRAP. Trimming took off 5 bases at V and 4 bases at J, with 6 bases between the two ends. CDR3 sequence (DNA): TGTGCTAGTGGTCCACAGTACAATGAGCAGTTCTTC. Translating gives CASGPQYNEQFF.

This clone was counted between two and nine times. V is TRBV3-1 (or the pseudogene TRBV3-2) and J is TRBJ1-1, with 10 bases that match TRBD1. The germline CDR1 and CDR2 sequences are LGHDT and YNNKEL (reference sequence). V shed 4 bases and J 7 bases; nucleotides not matched to a gene: 9. CDR3 size: 15 residues. The CDR3 DNA follows: TGTGCCAGCAGCCGAGTTGACAGGGGGCGTGGTGAAGCTTTCTTT. Translating it yields CASSRVDRGRGEAFF.

Concerning this clone itself: This same CDR3 is encoded by further DNA sequences in the sample. The rearrangement links TRBV5-8 to TRBJ1-4; D call uncertain. V was cut by 4 bases and J by 1 base, with 8 bases left in between. The V gene's germline CDR1 is SGHTS and CDR2 YDEGEE. The CDR3 is 14 amino acids. The CDR3 protein is CASSLRGTNEKLFF. In nucleotides, the CDR3 is TGTGCCAGCAGCCTGAGAGGAACTAATGAAAAACTGTTTTTT.

The chain carries TRBV18 and TRBJ2-1; TRBD1 agrees at 7 bases. The CDR3 runs to 15 residues. With V trimmed by 1 base and J by 4 bases, 4 bases remained unmatched. Germline V gene lookup returns CDR1 KGHSH and CDR2 LQKENI. The CDR3, as DNA: TGTGCCAGCTCACCACGTCCGGGACAGTACAATGAGCAGTTCTTC. Encoded protein: CASSPRPGQYNEQFF.

Notes on this clone: The same CDR3 arises from other DNA sequences in this sample as well. The rearrangement uses TRBV5-1 and TRBJ1-3; possibly TRBD1 for D (5 bases). Looked up from germline, CDR1 is SGHRS and CDR2 is YFSETQ. V dropped 0 bases and J dropped 4 bases, with 11 bases sitting between them. The CDR3 is made up of 15 amino acids. CDR3 region: CASSLDGGSGNTIYF. The CDR3 DNA reads TGCGCCAGCAGCTTGGACGGGGGGTCAGGAAACACCATATATTTT.

The rearrangement joins TRBV25-1 to TRBJ2-2; TRBD2 agrees at 7 bases. This CDR3 comprises 17 residues. V lost 4 bases and J lost 6; bases outside the gene matches: 14. Looked up from germline, CDR1 is MGHDK and CDR2 is SYGVNS. CDR3 sequence: CASSAFGRGGDSGELFF. Written as DNA, the CDR3 is TGTGCCAGCAGTGCCTTCGGTCGCGGGGGAGATTCCGGGGAGCTGTTTTTT. Looking up the rest from reference TRBV25-1 and TRBJ2-2 gives the full variable domain: EADIYQTPRYLVIGTGKKITLECSQTMGHDKMYWYQQDPGMELHLIHYSYGVNSTEKGDLSSESTVSRIRTEHFPLTLESARPSHTSQYLCASSAFGRGGDSGELFFGEGSRLTVL.